The T cell receptor (beta chain) under discussion was sequenced for a study of shared clonotypes between healthy human individuals. The wider study: The plates for each donor numbered three CD4 naive, three CD4 memory, two CD8 naive and one CD8 memory.

The CDR3 loop spans 12 amino acids. With V trimmed by 4 bases and J by 7 bases, 2 bases remained unmatched. CDR1 is SGHDT, CDR2 YYEEEE, per germline. The method was immunoSEQ multiplex PCR; TCRdb's version includes in-frame clones alone and lacks a portion of them. Of 300,000 to 400,000 clones in the sample, over 75% are singletons; the top ten hold around 15%. The TCR was taken from a man between 18 and 35 years old in good health. This rearrangement joins TRBV5-6 to TRBJ1-2, with 9 bases aligning to TRBD1. Sequenced material: memory CD8+ T cells sorted from blood. This sample's subset: CD45RO+ cells pooled with CCR7-negative TemRA cells. The CDR3 spells CASSGTGSGYTF. The CDR3 DNA reads as TGTGCCAGCAGCGGGACAGGGAGTGGCTACACCTTC.